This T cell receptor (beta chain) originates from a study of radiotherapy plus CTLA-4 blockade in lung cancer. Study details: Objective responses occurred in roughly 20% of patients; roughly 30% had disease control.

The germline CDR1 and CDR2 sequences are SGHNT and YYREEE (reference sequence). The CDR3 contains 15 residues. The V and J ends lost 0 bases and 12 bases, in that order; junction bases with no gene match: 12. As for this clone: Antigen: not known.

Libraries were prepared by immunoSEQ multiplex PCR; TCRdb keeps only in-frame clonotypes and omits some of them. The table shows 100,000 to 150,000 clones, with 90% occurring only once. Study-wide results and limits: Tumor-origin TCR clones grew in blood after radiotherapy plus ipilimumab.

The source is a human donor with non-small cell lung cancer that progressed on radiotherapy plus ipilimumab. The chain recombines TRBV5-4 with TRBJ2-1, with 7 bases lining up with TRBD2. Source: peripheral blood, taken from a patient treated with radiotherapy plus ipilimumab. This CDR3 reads CASSLELSGPTGQFF. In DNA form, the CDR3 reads TGTGCCAGCAGCTTGGAGCTTAGCGGGCCGACTGGGCAGTTCTTC.